Sequencing of this T cell receptor beta chain was carried out in a study of cytomegalovirus exposure and HLA in healthy donors. Notes on the study in general: Accurate prediction of HLA-A and HLA-B alleles (for most subjects) was reportedly achieved from TCR beta sequences. The investigators catalogued 150 to 200 TCR beta chains as cytomegalovirus-associated.

This PCR relied on a set of 60 Vbeta primers and 13 Jbeta primers. The assay was immunoSEQ multiplex PCR, and TCRdb's table has in-frame clones only and misses some. The sample yields over 200,000 clones, around 89% seen once. This clone was found once. The antigen remains undetermined. V lost 4 bases, J lost 0 bases, and 15 bases lay in between. CDR1 is SQVTM, CDR2 ANQGSEA, per germline. The CDR3 is 15 residues long. This sequence joins TRBV29-1 and TRBJ1-1; perhaps TRBD1 as D (5 bases). The TCR originated in a woman aged 18-29 years in good health and CMV-seronegative. Sequenced material: PBMCs. Here the CDR3 DNA reads TGCAGCGTTGTCAATCCAGGGAACGTGAACACTGAAGCTTTCTTT. Translating it yields CSVVNPGNVNTEAFF.